What follows describes a single T cell receptor (beta chain). The antigen remains undetermined. Germline loops: CDR1 MGHRA, CDR2 YSYEKL. This CDR3 has 17 amino acids. Trimming took 0 bases from V and 2 from J; bases not matched to a gene: 5. TCRdb keeps only in-frame clones here, not all; method: immunoSEQ multiplex PCR. The sample contains fewer than 95,000 clones, roughly 93% of which appear only once. The source of the sample is a study of graft-versus-host responses after intestinal transplantation. Across the whole study: Every transplant recipient was induced with anti-thymocyte globulin, then maintained on tacrolimus and steroids for two to four years.

Points from the study as a whole: Among recipient marrow samples, GvH clones were found; some appeared first in ileum or blood.

The sequence was collected from a human donor who received an intestinal transplant. The chain joins TRBV4-1 to TRBJ2-5, with 11 nucleotides matching TRBD2. The starting material was unstimulated CD8+ T cells sorted from spleen or lymph node cells, obtained before intestinal transplant. The CDR3 sequence is CASSQEVAGGTQETQYF. The CDR3 region has the DNA TGCGCCAGCAGCCAAGAGGTAGCGGGAGGGACTCAAGAGACCCAGTACTTC.